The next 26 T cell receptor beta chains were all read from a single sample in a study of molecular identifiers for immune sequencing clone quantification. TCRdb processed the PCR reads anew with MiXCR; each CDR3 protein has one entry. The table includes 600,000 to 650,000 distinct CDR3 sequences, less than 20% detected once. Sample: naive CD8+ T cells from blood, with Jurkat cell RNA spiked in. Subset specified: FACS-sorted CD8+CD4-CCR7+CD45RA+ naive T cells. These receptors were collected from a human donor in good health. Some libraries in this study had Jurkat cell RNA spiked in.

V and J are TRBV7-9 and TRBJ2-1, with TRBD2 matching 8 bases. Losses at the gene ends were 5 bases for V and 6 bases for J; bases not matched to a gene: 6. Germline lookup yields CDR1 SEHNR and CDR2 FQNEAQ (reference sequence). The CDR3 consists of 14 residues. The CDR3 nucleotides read TGTGCCAGCAGCCATACTAGCGGCTTCAATGAGCAGTTCTTC. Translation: CASSHTSGFNEQFF.

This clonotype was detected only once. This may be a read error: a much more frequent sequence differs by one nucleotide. CDR3 sequence (DNA): TGTGCCAGCAGCTCGCCGGGACGGGGGTTTGAAGCTTTCTTT. It yields the protein CASSSPGRGFEAFF. The rearrangement uses TRBV7-9 and TRBJ1-1; perhaps TRBD1 as D (5 bases). From germline, CDR1 is SEHNR and CDR2 FQNEAQ (reference sequence). V lost 4 bases, J lost 7 bases, and 16 bases lay in between. CDR3 length: 14 residues.

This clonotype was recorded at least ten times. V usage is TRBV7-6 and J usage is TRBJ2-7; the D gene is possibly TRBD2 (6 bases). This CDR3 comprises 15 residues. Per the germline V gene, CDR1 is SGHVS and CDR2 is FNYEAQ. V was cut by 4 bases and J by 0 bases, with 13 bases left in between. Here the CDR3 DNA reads TGTGCCAGCAGCTCTTTCCGGGGGAGCTCCTACGAGCAGTACTTC. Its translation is CASSSFRGSSYEQYF. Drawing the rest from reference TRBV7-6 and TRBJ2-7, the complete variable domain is GAGVSQSPRYKVTKRGQDVALRCDPISGHVSLYWYRQALGQGPEFLTYFNYEAQQDKSGLPNDRFSAERPEGSISTLTIQRTEQRDSAMYRCASSSFRGSSYEQYFGPGTRLTVT.

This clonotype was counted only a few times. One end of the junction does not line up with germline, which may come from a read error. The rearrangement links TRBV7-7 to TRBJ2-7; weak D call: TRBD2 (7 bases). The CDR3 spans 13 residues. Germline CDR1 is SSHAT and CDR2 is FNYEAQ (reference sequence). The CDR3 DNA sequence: TGTGCTAGCAGCTCCGCGGGGGCGAACGAGCAGTACTTC. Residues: CASSSAGANEQYF.

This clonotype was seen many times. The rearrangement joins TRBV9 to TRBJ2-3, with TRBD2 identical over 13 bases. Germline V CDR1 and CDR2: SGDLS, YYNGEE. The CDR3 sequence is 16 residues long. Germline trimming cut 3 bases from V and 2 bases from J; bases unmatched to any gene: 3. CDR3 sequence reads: CASSGTSGGATDTQYF. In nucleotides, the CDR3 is TGTGCCAGCAGCGGAACTAGCGGGGGGGCCACAGATACGCAGTATTTT.

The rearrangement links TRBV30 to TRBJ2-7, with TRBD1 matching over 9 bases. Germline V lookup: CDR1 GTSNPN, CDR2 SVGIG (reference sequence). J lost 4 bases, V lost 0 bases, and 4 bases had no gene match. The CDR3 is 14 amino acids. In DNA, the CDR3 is TGTGCCTGGAGTGTGGACAGGGGAGCGTACGAGCAGTACTTC. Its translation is CAWSVDRGAYEQYF.

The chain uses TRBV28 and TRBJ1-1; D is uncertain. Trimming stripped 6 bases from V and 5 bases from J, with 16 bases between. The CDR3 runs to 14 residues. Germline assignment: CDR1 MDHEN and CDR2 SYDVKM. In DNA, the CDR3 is TGTGCCAGCAGGGCCCTAAGTGGGGTAACTGAAGCTTTCTTT. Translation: CASRALSGVTEAFF.

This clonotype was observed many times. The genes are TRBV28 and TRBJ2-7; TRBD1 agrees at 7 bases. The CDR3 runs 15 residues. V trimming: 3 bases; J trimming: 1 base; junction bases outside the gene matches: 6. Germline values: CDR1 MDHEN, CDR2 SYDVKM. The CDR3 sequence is CASSFRTGKSYEQYF. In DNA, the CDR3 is TGTGCCAGCAGTTTCAGGACAGGAAAGTCCTACGAGCAGTACTTC.

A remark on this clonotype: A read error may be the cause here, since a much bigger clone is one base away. CDR3 sequence: CASRDNGRGQYEQYF. The CDR3, as DNA: TGTGCCAGCAGGGATAATGGCAGGGGGCAGTACGAGCAGTACTTC. The genes are TRBV7-2 and TRBJ2-7; 8 positions agree with TRBD1. Trimming cost V 6 bases and J 4 bases; bases outside gene matches: 11. The CDR3 length is 15 residues. CDR1 and CDR2 from the germline V gene are SGHTA and FQGNSA.

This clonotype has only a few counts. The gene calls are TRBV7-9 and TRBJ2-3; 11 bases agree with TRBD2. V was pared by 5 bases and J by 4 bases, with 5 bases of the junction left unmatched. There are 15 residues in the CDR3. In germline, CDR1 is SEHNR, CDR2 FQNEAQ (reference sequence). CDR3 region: CASSAPSGGPDTQYF. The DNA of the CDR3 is TGTGCCAGCAGCGCACCTAGCGGGGGGCCAGATACGCAGTATTTT.

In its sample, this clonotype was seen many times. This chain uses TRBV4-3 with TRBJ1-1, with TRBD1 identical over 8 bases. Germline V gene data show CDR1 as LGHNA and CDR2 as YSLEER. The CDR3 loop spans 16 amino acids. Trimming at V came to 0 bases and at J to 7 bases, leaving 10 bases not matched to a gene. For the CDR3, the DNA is TGCGCCAGCAGCCAAGATAGGTGGCAGGGGGCTGGTGAAGCTTTCTTT. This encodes CASSQDRWQGAGEAFF.

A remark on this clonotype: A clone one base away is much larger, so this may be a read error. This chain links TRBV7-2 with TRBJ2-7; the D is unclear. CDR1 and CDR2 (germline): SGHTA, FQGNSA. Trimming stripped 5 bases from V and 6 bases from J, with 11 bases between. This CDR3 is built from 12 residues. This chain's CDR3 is CASSETSAEQYF. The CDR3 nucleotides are TGTGCCAGCAGCGAGACCTCTGCCGAGCAGTACTTC.

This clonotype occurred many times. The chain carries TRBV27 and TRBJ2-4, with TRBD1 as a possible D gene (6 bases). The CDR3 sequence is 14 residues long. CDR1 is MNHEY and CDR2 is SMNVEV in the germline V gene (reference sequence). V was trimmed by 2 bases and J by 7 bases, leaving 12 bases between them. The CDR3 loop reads CASSLVGAPNIQYF. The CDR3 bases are TGTGCCAGCAGTTTAGTGGGGGCACCCAACATTCAGTACTTC.

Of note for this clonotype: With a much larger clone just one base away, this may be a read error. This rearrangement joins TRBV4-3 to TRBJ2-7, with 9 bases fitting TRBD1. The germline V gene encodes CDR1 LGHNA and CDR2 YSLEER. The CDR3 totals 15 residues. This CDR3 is CASSQDLRGQGEQCF. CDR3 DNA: TGCGCCAGCAGCCAAGATCTGCGGGGACAGGGCGAGCAGTGCTTC.

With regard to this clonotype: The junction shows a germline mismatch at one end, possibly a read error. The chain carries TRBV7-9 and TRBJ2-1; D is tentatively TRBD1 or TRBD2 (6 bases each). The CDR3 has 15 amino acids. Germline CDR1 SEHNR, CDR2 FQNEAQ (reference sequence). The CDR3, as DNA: TGTGCCAGCAGCTTAGCACGGGGGCCCTACAATGGGCAGTTCTTC. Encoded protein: CASSLARGPYNGQFF.

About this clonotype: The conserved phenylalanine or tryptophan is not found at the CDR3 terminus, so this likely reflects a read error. As DNA, the CDR3 is TGTGCCAGCAGCCGAGACGGGTTCACTGAAGCTTTCTCT. Its protein product is CASSRDGFTEAFS. V and J are TRBV4-2 and TRBJ1-1; D is unclear. Between the trimmed V and J ends, which lost 4 bases and 4 bases, there was a span of 10 bases. The CDR3 length is 13 residues. In germline, CDR1 is LGHNA, CDR2 YNFKEQ.

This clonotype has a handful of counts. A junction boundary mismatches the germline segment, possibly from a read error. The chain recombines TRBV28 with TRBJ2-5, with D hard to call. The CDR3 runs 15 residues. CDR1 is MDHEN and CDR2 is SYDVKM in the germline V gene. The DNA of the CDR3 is TGTGCCAGCAGTTTATACCCGGGTAGCCCAGAGACCCGGTACTTC. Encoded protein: CASSLYPGSPETRYF.

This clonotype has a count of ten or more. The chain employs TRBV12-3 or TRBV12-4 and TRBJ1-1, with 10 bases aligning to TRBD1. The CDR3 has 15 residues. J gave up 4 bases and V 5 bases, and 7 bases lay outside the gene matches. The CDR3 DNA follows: TGTGCCAGCAGTACAACTTGGACAGGGGGCACTGAAGCTTTCTTT. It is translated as CASSTTWTGGTEAFF.

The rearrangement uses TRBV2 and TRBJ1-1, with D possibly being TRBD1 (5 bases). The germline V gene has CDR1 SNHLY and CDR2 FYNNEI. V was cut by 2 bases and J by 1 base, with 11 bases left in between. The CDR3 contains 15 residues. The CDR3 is CASSEWRGGNTEAFF. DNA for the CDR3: TGTGCCAGCAGTGAATGGCGTGGGGGGAACACTGAAGCTTTCTTT.

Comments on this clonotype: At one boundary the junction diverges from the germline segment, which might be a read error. CDR3 sequence (DNA): TGTGCCAGCAGCTTCCAGGGGGGAACCCAGCACTTC. This sequence encodes CASSFQGGTQHF. The chain is built from TRBV13 and TRBJ2-5, with D tentatively TRBD1 (7 bases). CDR1 and CDR2 (germline): PRHDT, FYEKMQ (reference sequence). The CDR3 loop spans 12 amino acids.

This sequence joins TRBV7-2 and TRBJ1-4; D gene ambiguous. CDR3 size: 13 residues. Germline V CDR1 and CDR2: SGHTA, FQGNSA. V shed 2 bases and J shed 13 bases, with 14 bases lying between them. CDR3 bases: TGTGCCAGCAGCTTAAGCGGCGACCTGGGACTGTTTTTT. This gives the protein CASSLSGDLGLFF.

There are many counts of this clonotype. CDR3 DNA sequence: TGTGCCAGCAGCCCCGGGGAGGGGGCACAGGAGCAGTACTTC. Translated: CASSPGEGAQEQYF. The V and J genes are TRBV28 and TRBJ2-7; D tentatively fits TRBD1 or TRBD2 (7 bases each). The CDR3 spans 14 residues. Looked up from germline, CDR1 is MDHEN and CDR2 is SYDVKM. V dropped 6 bases and J dropped 7 bases, with 19 bases sitting between them.

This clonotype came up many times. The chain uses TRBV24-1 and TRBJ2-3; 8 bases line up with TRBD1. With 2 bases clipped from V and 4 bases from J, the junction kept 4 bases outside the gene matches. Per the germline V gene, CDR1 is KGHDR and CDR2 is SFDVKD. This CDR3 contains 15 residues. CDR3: CATSDYLDRADTQYF. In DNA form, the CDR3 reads TGTGCCACCAGTGATTACCTGGACAGGGCAGATACGCAGTATTTT.

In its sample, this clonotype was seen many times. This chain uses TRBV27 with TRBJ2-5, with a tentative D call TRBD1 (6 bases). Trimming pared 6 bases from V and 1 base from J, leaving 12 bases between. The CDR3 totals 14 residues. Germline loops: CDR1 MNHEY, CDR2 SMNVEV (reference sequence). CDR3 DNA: TGTGCCAGCAGGACGGTAGGGGGCCAAGAGACCCAGTACTTC. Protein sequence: CASRTVGGQETQYF.

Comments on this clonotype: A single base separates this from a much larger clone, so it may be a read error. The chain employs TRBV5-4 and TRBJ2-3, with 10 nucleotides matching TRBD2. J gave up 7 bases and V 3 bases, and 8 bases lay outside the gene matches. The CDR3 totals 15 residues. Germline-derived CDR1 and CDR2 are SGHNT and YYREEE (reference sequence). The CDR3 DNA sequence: TGTGCCAGCAGCTCCCTTAGCGGGGGGTTGAATACGCAGTATTTT. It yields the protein CASSSLSGGLNTQYF. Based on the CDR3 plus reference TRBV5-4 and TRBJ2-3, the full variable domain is ETGVTQSPTHLIKTRGQQVTLRCSSQSGHNTVSWYQQALGQGPQFIFQYYREEENGRGNFPPRFSGLQFPNYSSELNVNALELDDSALYLCASSSLSGGLNTQYFGPGTRLTVL.

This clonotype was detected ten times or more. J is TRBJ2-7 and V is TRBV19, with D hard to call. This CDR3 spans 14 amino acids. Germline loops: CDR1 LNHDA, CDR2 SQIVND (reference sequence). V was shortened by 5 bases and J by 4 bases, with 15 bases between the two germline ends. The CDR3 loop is CASSPDLFLYEQYF. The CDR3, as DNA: TGTGCCAGTAGTCCCGATTTATTTCTTTACGAGCAGTACTTC.